Included here is one T cell receptor beta chain sequence, with context. Cohort allocation depended upon clinical history that participants reported. Original handling: The assay estimated nucleated cells by amplifying reference gene primers. Profiled with immunoSEQ multiplex PCR; TCRdb holds only in-frame clones, not every one. V and J calls and clone size follow that table, whereas D and trimming were derived from the DNA. The sample holds fewer than 300,000 clones; approximately 91% are singletons and the top ten take 2% to 2.5%. The data stem from a study of blood T cell repertoires in COVID-19. At the level of the study: COVID-19 samples from acute and convalescent phases originated in the United States, Italy and Spain. T cells, B-cell-depleted T cells, or PBMCs provided the cDNA or gDNA that served as material.

The CDR3 extends over 16 amino acids. Looked up from germline, CDR1 is KGHSH and CDR2 is LQKENI. V shed 2 bases and J 7 bases; nucleotides not matched to a gene: 8. The TCR originated in a woman aged 40 to 50 with acute COVID-19. The rearrangement uses TRBV18 and TRBJ2-3, with TRBD2 matching 11 bases. Source material: PBMCs or T cells enriched from blood (not recorded which). CDR3 DNA sequence: TGTGCCAGCTCACCATCCACTAGCGGGAGTGCAAATACGCAGTATTTT. The encoded protein is CASSPSTSGSANTQYF.